Listed below are T cell receptor beta chains from one sample, sequenced in a study of cytomegalovirus exposure and HLA in healthy donors. Sequencing was performed with immunoSEQ multiplex PCR; in TCRdb, only in-frame clones are kept and a portion is missing. Of approximately 210,000 clones in the sample, approximately 80% were seen once. The source material was PBMCs. These receptors were collected from a woman aged 45 to 65 in good health and CMV-seropositive. CDR3s include the opening cysteine and the closing phenylalanine or tryptophan. Fields, in order: V gene, clone size, J gene, D gene, CDR3 protein, CDR3 DNA. D genes are given only for firm matches. Clone size, where shown, is once, few, many, or a class for clones that have expanded.

v_gene: TRBV6-5; abundance: NA; j_gene: TRBJ1-2; d_gene: TRBD1; CDR3aa: CASRQGQAAFYGYTF; CDR3nt: TGTGCCAGCAGACAAGGACAGGCCGCCTTCTATGGCTACACCTTC
v_gene: TRBV7-8; abundance: once; j_gene: TRBJ2-1; d_gene: NA; CDR3aa: CASSLAGVWNEQFF; CDR3nt: TGTGCCAGCAGCTTAGCCGGGGTTTGGAATGAGCAGTTCTTC
v_gene: TRBV15; abundance: NA; j_gene: TRBJ2-7; d_gene: TRBD1; CDR3aa: CATSRAGGPYEQYF; CDR3nt: TGTGCCACCAGCAGAGCAGGGGGACCCTACGAGCAGTACTTC
v_gene: TRBV19; abundance: once; j_gene: TRBJ2-7; d_gene: NA; CDR3aa: CASSKDRAYEQYF; CDR3nt: TGTGCCAGTAGTAAAGACCGAGCCTACGAGCAGTACTTC
v_gene: TRBV5-5; abundance: NA; j_gene: TRBJ2-5; d_gene: NA; CDR3aa: CASSLDIQETQYF; CDR3nt: TGTGCCAGCAGCTTGGACATACAAGAGACCCAGTACTTC
v_gene: TRBV18; abundance: NA; j_gene: TRBJ1-5; d_gene: NA; CDR3aa: CASSRLEGSASNQPQHF; CDR3nt: TGTGCCAGCTCACGTCTAGAGGGTTCGGCTAGCAATCAGCCCCAGCATTTT
v_gene: TRBV6-1; abundance: NA; j_gene: TRBJ1-2; d_gene: NA; CDR3aa: CASSVRQTVLAGGYTF; CDR3nt: TGTGCCAGCAGTGTCCGACAGACGGTACTAGCGGGCGGCTACACCTTC
v_gene: TRBV5-8; abundance: few; j_gene: TRBJ2-7; d_gene: NA; CDR3aa: CASSLVVRGYEQYF; CDR3nt: TGTGCCAGCAGCTTGGTTGTTAGGGGCTACGAGCAGTACTTC
v_gene: TRBV25-1; abundance: NA; j_gene: TRBJ1-2; d_gene: NA; CDR3aa: CASSGWRTNYGYTF; CDR3nt: TGTGCCAGCAGTGGTTGGCGGACTAACTATGGCTACACCTTC
v_gene: TRBV28; abundance: NA; j_gene: TRBJ1-5; d_gene: NA; CDR3aa: CASRGSSSNQPQHF; CDR3nt: TGTGCCAGCCGGGGATCATCTAGCAATCAGCCCCAGCATTTT
v_gene: TRBV28; abundance: NA; j_gene: TRBJ1-6; d_gene: NA; CDR3aa: CASRGGYLNNSPLHF; CDR3nt: TGTGCCAGCAGGGGGGGTTACCTTAATAATTCACCCCTCCACTTT
v_gene: TRBV7-3; abundance: once; j_gene: TRBJ2-3; d_gene: NA; CDR3aa: CASSLSGQGGVAQYF; CDR3nt: TGTGCCAGCAGCTTAAGCGGTCAGGGCGGGGTGGCGCAGTATTTT
v_gene: TRBV5-1; abundance: NA; j_gene: TRBJ2-3; d_gene: TRBD1; CDR3aa: CASSFTAARQGGIDTQYF; CDR3nt: TGCGCCAGCAGCTTTACAGCGGCAAGACAGGGGGGGATAGATACGCAGTATTTT
v_gene: TRBV6-5; abundance: NA; j_gene: TRBJ1-1; d_gene: TRBD1; CDR3aa: CASRPDRGPNTEAFF; CDR3nt: TGTGCCAGCAGGCCGGACAGGGGGCCGAACACTGAAGCTTTCTTT
v_gene: TRBV6-5; abundance: NA; j_gene: TRBJ1-6; d_gene: TRBD1; CDR3aa: CASSVGGRNSPLHF; CDR3nt: TGTGCCAGCAGTGTAGGGGGCCGGAATTCACCCCTCCACTTT
v_gene: TRBV28; abundance: NA; j_gene: TRBJ2-2; d_gene: TRBD1; CDR3aa: CASTRDRGQGGELFF; CDR3nt: TGTGCCAGCACCCGGGACAGGGGGCAGGGCGGGGAGCTGTTTTTT
v_gene: TRBV5-1; abundance: NA; j_gene: TRBJ2-5; d_gene: TRBD1; CDR3aa: CASSQTGQETQYF; CDR3nt: TGCGCCAGCAGCCAGACAGGGCAAGAGACCCAGTACTTC
v_gene: TRBV7-9; abundance: few; j_gene: TRBJ1-5; d_gene: NA; CDR3aa: CASSLVHSNQPQHF; CDR3nt: TGTGCCAGCAGCTTAGTCCATAGCAATCAGCCCCAGCATTTT
v_gene: TRBV18; abundance: NA; j_gene: TRBJ2-2; d_gene: TRBD1; CDR3aa: CASSRTGMNTGELFF; CDR3nt: TGTGCCAGCTCGAGGACAGGAATGAACACCGGGGAGCTGTTTTTT
v_gene: TRBV27; abundance: NA; j_gene: TRBJ2-7; d_gene: TRBD1; CDR3aa: CASSYEGGPYYEQYF; CDR3nt: TGTGCCAGCAGTTACGAAGGGGGCCCTTATTACGAGCAGTACTTC
v_gene: TRBV4-3; abundance: NA; j_gene: TRBJ2-2; d_gene: TRBD2; CDR3aa: CASSQAGLAGTGELFF; CDR3nt: TGCGCCAGCAGCCAAGCGGGACTAGCGGGGACCGGGGAGCTGTTTTTT
v_gene: TRBV4-2; abundance: few; j_gene: TRBJ1-1; d_gene: NA; CDR3aa: CASSPLGGTEAFF; CDR3nt: TGTGCCAGCAGCCCCCTTGGAGGGACTGAAGCTTTCTTT
v_gene: TRBV11-2; abundance: NA; j_gene: TRBJ1-3; d_gene: NA; CDR3aa: CASSLAQAGRNTIYF; CDR3nt: TGTGCCAGCAGCTTAGCCCAGGCGGGCCGAAACACCATATATTTT
v_gene: TRBV30; abundance: NA; j_gene: TRBJ2-7; d_gene: NA; CDR3aa: CAWSPGTNEQYF; CDR3nt: TGTGCCTGGAGCCCAGGAACCAACGAGCAGTACTTC
v_gene: TRBV30; abundance: NA; j_gene: TRBJ2-5; d_gene: TRBD2; CDR3aa: CAWSVYSGGAAAQYF; CDR3nt: TGTGCCTGGAGTGTGTATAGCGGGGGGGCCGCGGCCCAGTACTTC
v_gene: TRBV2; abundance: NA; j_gene: TRBJ2-5; d_gene: NA; CDR3aa: CASGGGRETQYF; CDR3nt: TGTGCCAGCGGGGGCGGGCGGGAGACCCAGTACTTC
v_gene: TRBV2; abundance: NA; j_gene: TRBJ1-6; d_gene: NA; CDR3aa: CASSETAYNSPLHF; CDR3nt: TGTGCCAGCAGTGAAACAGCCTATAATTCACCCCTCCACTTT
v_gene: TRBV7-3; abundance: NA; j_gene: TRBJ2-7; d_gene: TRBD2; CDR3aa: CASSLTSGAPYEQYF; CDR3nt: TGTGCCAGCAGCTTAACCAGCGGGGCCCCCTACGAGCAGTACTTC
v_gene: TRBV2; abundance: NA; j_gene: TRBJ1-2; d_gene: NA; CDR3aa: CASMGGGRTTGGYTF; CDR3nt: TGTGCCAGCATGGGCGGCGGCCGGACTACGGGGGGCTACACCTTC
v_gene: TRBV25-1; abundance: NA; j_gene: TRBJ1-2; d_gene: NA; CDR3aa: CASSARQGRYGYTF; CDR3nt: TGTGCCAGCAGTGCCCGGCAGGGGCGATATGGCTACACCTTC
v_gene: TRBV6-1; abundance: NA; j_gene: TRBJ1-6; d_gene: NA; CDR3aa: CASSEADYNSEPLHF; CDR3nt: TGTGCCAGCAGTGAAGCCGACTACAATTCAGAACCCCTCCACTTT
v_gene: TRBV29-1; abundance: NA; j_gene: TRBJ2-3; d_gene: NA; CDR3aa: CSVSGDFSTDTQYF; CDR3nt: TGCAGCGTTTCGGGAGACTTTAGCACAGATACGCAGTATTTT
v_gene: TRBV2; abundance: NA; j_gene: TRBJ2-2; d_gene: TRBD1; CDR3aa: CASRQGNTGELFF; CDR3nt: TGTGCCAGTAGACAGGGGAACACCGGGGAGCTGTTTTTT
v_gene: TRBV5-1; abundance: NA; j_gene: TRBJ2-1; d_gene: NA; CDR3aa: CASSLATDRTYNEQFF; CDR3nt: TGCGCCAGCAGCTTGGCCACAGACCGGACCTACAATGAGCAGTTCTTC
v_gene: TRBV9; abundance: NA; j_gene: TRBJ1-2; d_gene: NA; CDR3aa: CASSVEPNVGYGYTF; CDR3nt: TGTGCCAGCAGCGTAGAACCTAACGTCGGCTATGGCTACACCTTC
v_gene: TRBV30; abundance: NA; j_gene: TRBJ1-4; d_gene: TRBD1; CDR3aa: CAWSVTDRVKEKLFF; CDR3nt: TGTGCCTGGAGTGTCACGGACAGGGTGAAAGAAAAACTGTTTTTT
v_gene: TRBV29-1; abundance: few; j_gene: TRBJ1-1; d_gene: NA; CDR3aa: CSVYGENTEAFF; CDR3nt: TGCAGCGTTTACGGGGAGAACACTGAAGCTTTCTTT
v_gene: TRBV15; abundance: NA; j_gene: TRBJ2-7; d_gene: TRBD1; CDR3aa: CATSPGDRDSEQYF; CDR3nt: TGTGCCACCTCCCCCGGGGACAGGGATAGCGAGCAGTACTTC
v_gene: TRBV30; abundance: NA; j_gene: TRBJ1-6; d_gene: NA; CDR3aa: CALTEGDNSPLHF; CDR3nt: TGTGCCTTAACGGAGGGAGATAATTCACCCCTCCACTTT
v_gene: TRBV29-1; abundance: NA; j_gene: TRBJ2-5; d_gene: TRBD2; CDR3aa: CSVDGTSGVEETQYF; CDR3nt: TGCAGCGTTGATGGGACTAGCGGGGTTGAGGAGACCCAGTACTTC
v_gene: TRBV7-6; abundance: NA; j_gene: TRBJ2-2; d_gene: TRBD1; CDR3aa: CASSHGQVQVGELFF; CDR3nt: TGTGCCAGCAGCCATGGACAGGTGCAGGTCGGGGAGCTGTTTTTT
v_gene: TRBV4-3; abundance: NA; j_gene: TRBJ2-1; d_gene: NA; CDR3aa: CASSPPYSYNEQFF; CDR3nt: TGCGCCAGCAGCCCCCCCTACTCCTACAATGAGCAGTTCTTC
v_gene: TRBV4-3; abundance: NA; j_gene: TRBJ2-1; d_gene: NA; CDR3aa: CASSQDGPYTGGDYNEQFF; CDR3nt: TGCGCCAGCAGCCAAGATGGTCCTTACACGGGGGGCGACTACAATGAGCAGTTCTTC
v_gene: TRBV28; abundance: NA; j_gene: TRBJ1-6; d_gene: NA; CDR3aa: CASSHDSPRGSPLHF; CDR3nt: TGTGCCAGCAGTCACGACAGCCCCCGGGGGTCACCCCTCCACTTT